Shown below are 27 T cell receptor beta chains from a single sample sequenced in a study of OX40 agonist ivuxolimab in advanced cancers. Profiled with immunoSEQ multiplex PCR; TCRdb holds only in-frame clones, not every one. The sample has about 31,000 clones; around nine tenths are singletons. The sequenced sample was CD4+ or CD8+ T cells sorted from blood, obtained in a trial of the OX40 agonist ivuxolimab. These receptors were collected from an adult with an advanced solid tumor such as melanoma, head and neck, liver or kidney cancer.

The chain couples TRBV6-1 to TRBJ2-7; D may be TRBD1 (6 bases). CDR1 and CDR2 (germline): MNHNS, SASEGT. V was shortened by 1 base and J by 0 bases, with 10 bases between the two germline ends. The length of the CDR3 is 15 residues. The CDR3 bases are TGTGCCAGCAGTGAAGTGACAGGAGCCTCCTACGAGCAGTACTTC. Translated, it gives CASSEVTGASYEQYF.

The rearrangement uses TRBV27 and TRBJ2-7, with D possibly TRBD2 on 5 matching bases. CDR1 MNHEY and CDR2 SMNVEV come from the germline V gene (reference sequence). Trimming left V 4 bases short and J 7 bases short, with 11 bases between. The CDR3 length is 12 residues. The DNA of the CDR3 is TGTGCCAGCAGTTCCGGCTCGGGGGAGCAGTACTTC. This gives the protein CASSSGSGEQYF.

The gene calls are TRBV21-1 and TRBJ1-3; the table's TRBD1 call for D was not verified on the DNA. TRBV21-1 constitutes a pseudogene. The CDR3 has 13 amino acids. For the CDR3, the DNA is TGTGCCAGCAGCAACAGCTCTGGAAACACCATATATTTT. Its protein product is CASSNSSGNTIYF.

This chain connects TRBV5-8 to TRBJ2-7; possible D gene TRBD1, 5 bases. This CDR3 is built from 16 residues. V was clipped by 0 bases and J by 3 bases, with 16 bases between them. Germline lookup yields CDR1 SGHTS and CDR2 YDEGEE. DNA for the CDR3: TGTGCCAGCAGCTTGGAATTAGTGGACAATCACTACGAGCAGTACTTC. It is translated as CASSLELVDNHYEQYF. Full variable domain (rest looked up from reference TRBV5-8 and TRBJ2-7): EAGVTQSPTHLIKTRGQQATLRCSPISGHTSVYWYQQALGLGLQFLLWYDEGEERNRGNFPPRFSGRQFPNYSSELNVNALELEDSALYLCASSLELVDNHYEQYFGPGTRLTVT.

The J gene is TRBJ2-7, the V gene TRBV27; TRBD2 agrees at 8 bases. The CDR3 length is 15 residues. Trimming removed 3 bases from V and 6 bases from J; junction bases left unmatched: 10. Per germline, CDR1 MNHEY and CDR2 SMNVEV (reference sequence). For the CDR3, the DNA is TGTGCCAGCAGTTTCGGGAGGGCCAGACTCGCCGAGCAGTACTTC. This sequence encodes CASSFGRARLAEQYF.

The V call is TRBV20-1, the J call TRBJ1-5; the D gene is possibly TRBD1 (5 bases). CDR3 length: 10 residues. Germline lookup yields CDR1 DFQATT and CDR2 SNEGSKA (reference sequence). V was pared by 3 bases and J by 13 bases, with 10 bases between. This CDR3 reads CSASFRTQHF. The CDR3 DNA reads TGCAGTGCTAGTTTTAGGACACAGCATTTT.

This clone was seen a single time. This chain links TRBV4-3 with TRBJ2-7, with 8 bases fitting TRBD2. The CDR3 runs to 16 residues. Germline CDR1 is LGHNA and CDR2 is YSLEER. The V gene end was trimmed by 1 base and the J gene end by 2 bases; junction bases not matched to a gene: 7. CDR3 in DNA: TGCGCCAGCAGCCAAGCCGAGGGTAGCGGGGCCTACGAGCAGTACTTC. Protein sequence: CASSQAEGSGAYEQYF.

The chain has TRBV15 and TRBJ2-2, with 10 bases aligning to TRBD1. Germline CDR1 and CDR2: LNHNV and YYDKDF (reference sequence). There are 15 residues in the CDR3. Trimming cost V 8 bases and J 6 bases; bases outside gene matches: 9. As DNA, the CDR3 is TGTGCCACCGCCCCGGACAGGGGGTTTTCCGGGGAGCTGTTTTTT. Protein sequence: CATAPDRGFSGELFF. The complete variable domain, with remaining parts taken from reference TRBV15 and TRBJ2-2, reads DAMVIQNPRYQVTQFGKPVTLSCSQTLNHNVMYWYQQKSSQAPKLLFHYYDKDFNNEADTPDNFQSRRPNTSFCFLDIRSPGLGDTAMYLCATAPDRGFSGELFFGEGSRLTVL.

To note about this clone: An end of the junction differs from the germline gene, which may be a read error. The chain couples TRBV27 to TRBJ1-1; D gene uncertain. CDR1 and CDR2 (germline): MNHEY, SMNVEV (reference sequence). CDR3 length: 11 amino acids. The chain's CDR3 is CASGPNPEAFF. The CDR3 nucleotides read TGTGCCAGCGGACCGAACCCTGAGGCTTTCTTT.

This clone was counted once. V gene TRBV5-1 combines with J gene TRBJ2-7, with D possibly being TRBD2 (6 bases). The germline V and J ends were trimmed by 0 bases and 0 bases, with 7 bases remaining between them. The CDR3 extends over 14 amino acids. The germline V gene encodes CDR1 SGHRS and CDR2 YFSETQ. In DNA form, the CDR3 reads TGCGCCAGCAGCTTGGACGGGAGCTCCTACGAGCAGTACTTC. This encodes CASSLDGSSYEQYF.

The chain couples TRBV21-1 to TRBJ2-7; the table's D call TRBD2 went unverified against the DNA. TRBV21-1 is assigned pseudogene status. The length of the CDR3 is 14 residues. The DNA of the CDR3 is TGTGCCAGCTCGAGACTAGCTACCTCCTACGAGCAGTACTTC. Protein: CASSRLATSYEQYF.

V is TRBV5-6 and J is TRBJ2-7, with TRBD2 matching over 7 bases. Germline V gene lookup returns CDR1 SGHDT and CDR2 YYEEEE. The CDR3 runs to 14 residues. Losses at the gene ends were 4 bases for V and 6 bases for J; bases not matched to a gene: 10. CDR3 nucleotides: TGTGCCAGCAGCCACGGGGGAGGGGACGCCGAGCAGTACTTC. This sequence encodes CASSHGGGDAEQYF. The whole variable domain, filled in from reference TRBV5-6 and TRBJ2-7, reads DAGVTQSPTHLIKTRGQQVTLRCSPKSGHDTVSWYQQALGQGPQFIFQYYEEEERQRGNFPDRFSGHQFPNYSSELNVNALLLGDSALYLCASSHGGGDAEQYFGPGTRLTVT.

The V gene is TRBV6-1, the J gene TRBJ1-4, with TRBD1 matching over 11 bases. The trim removed 1 base at V and 7 bases at J, leaving 5 bases unmatched. Per germline, CDR1 MNHNS and CDR2 SASEGT. The CDR3 loop spans 16 amino acids. The CDR3 DNA reads TGTGCCAGCAGTGAAGGGACCGGGACAGGGGGTGAAAAACTGTTTTTT. Translated: CASSEGTGTGGEKLFF.

This clone appeared a single time. The chain links TRBV18 to TRBJ2-5; perhaps TRBD1 as D (6 bases). Trimming left V 3 bases short and J 3 bases short, with 11 bases between. The CDR3 consists of 14 residues. Germline loops: CDR1 KGHSH, CDR2 LQKENI. The CDR3 DNA sequence: TGTGCCAGCTCACCGTGGGGGCGGGAAGAGACCCAGTACTTC. Amino acids: CASSPWGREETQYF.

The chain joins TRBV27 to TRBJ2-7; D gene uncertain. Germline V lookup: CDR1 MNHEY, CDR2 SMNVEV (reference sequence). The length of the CDR3 is 14 residues. V dropped 4 bases and J dropped 5 bases, with 15 bases sitting between them. The CDR3 DNA reads TGTGCCAGCAGTTCGGCGACAAGGTCCCACGAGCAGTACTTC. It yields the protein CASSSATRSHEQYF.

This clone appeared once. The gene calls are TRBV28 and TRBJ1-5, with D unclear. The CDR3 totals 15 residues. Between the trimmed V and J ends, which lost 3 bases and 6 bases, there was a span of 15 bases. From germline, CDR1 is MDHEN and CDR2 SYDVKM. The CDR3 region is CASSFVRSGAQPQHF. The CDR3 DNA reads as TGTGCCAGCAGTTTTGTACGATCCGGAGCTCAGCCCCAGCATTTT.

This rearrangement joins TRBV14 to TRBJ2-2; D possibly uses TRBD1 or TRBD2 (5 bases each). The CDR3 contains 17 residues. Germline lookup yields CDR1 SGHDN and CDR2 FVKESK. The ends were cut back, 0 bases at V and 4 bases at J, with 15 bases in the middle. This CDR3 reads CASSQDRGRVGTGELFF. For the CDR3, the DNA is TGTGCCAGCAGCCAAGATCGGGGCAGGGTGGGCACCGGGGAGCTGTTTTTT.

V is TRBV9 and J is TRBJ2-5, with unresolved D. CDR3 length equals 14 residues. Germline V gives CDR1 SGDLS, CDR2 YYNGEE. Trimming removed 5 bases at V and 5 bases at J, with 16 bases between. Here the CDR3 reads CASSPIVEGETQYF. CDR3 nucleotides: TGTGCCAGCAGTCCAATAGTTGAAGGGGAGACCCAGTACTTC.

The CDR3 protein is CASSTPTGGYEQYF. The DNA for the CDR3 is TGTGCCAGCAGCACCCCGACAGGGGGCTACGAGCAGTACTTC. The chain combines TRBV11-1 with TRBJ2-7; 9 bases fit TRBD1. CDR3 length: 14 amino acids. V lost 5 bases and J lost 3; bases outside the gene matches: 5. CDR1 SGHAT and CDR2 FQDESV come from the germline V gene (reference sequence). Full variable domain (missing parts from reference TRBV11-1 and TRBJ2-7): EAEVAQSPRYKITEKSQAVAFWCDPISGHATLYWYRQILGQGPELLVQFQDESVVDDSQLPKDRFSAERLKGVDSTLKIQPAELGDSAMYLCASSTPTGGYEQYFGPGTRLTVT.

The chain employs TRBV7-9 and TRBJ2-7; possibly TRBD2 for D (6 bases). V was pared by 1 base and J by 4 bases, with 11 bases between. Germline-derived CDR1 and CDR2 are SEHNR and FQNEAQ (reference sequence). The CDR3 is made up of 14 amino acids. This CDR3 reads CASSLGRGNYEQYF. For the CDR3, the DNA is TGTGCCAGCAGCTTAGGGCGGGGTAATTACGAGCAGTACTTC. The variable domain in full, with the rest retrieved from reference TRBV7-9 and TRBJ2-7, is DTGVSQNPRHKITKRGQNVTFRCDPISEHNRLYWYRQTLGQGPEFLTYFQNEAQLEKSRLLSDRFSAERPKGSFSTLEIQRTEQGDSAMYLCASSLGRGNYEQYFGPGTRLTVT.

This chain joins TRBV5-6 and TRBJ2-7; D is undetermined. The V gene's germline CDR1 is SGHDT and CDR2 YYEEEE. Trimming shortened V by 1 base and J by 5 bases, and 13 bases separated the two germline ends. This CDR3 has 14 residues. For the CDR3, the DNA is TGTGCCAGCAGCTTGCAGGTCTCGGCCCACGAGCAGTACTTC. Translating it yields CASSLQVSAHEQYF.

The rearrangement uses TRBV21-1 and TRBJ2-1; the D segment call TRBD1 is taken from the table without a DNA check. TRBV21-1 is flagged as a pseudogene. This CDR3 region has 14 residues. The CDR3 DNA follows: TGTGCCAGCAGCACAGGGACAGGGGGAAAACTCAGGTTCTTC. Its protein is CASSTGTGGKLRFF.

The rearrangement uses TRBV5-8 and TRBJ2-4; D remains unclear. This CDR3 spans 16 amino acids. Looked up from germline, CDR1 is SGHTS and CDR2 is YDEGEE. V was cut by 4 bases and J by 2 bases, with 16 bases left in between. Written as DNA, the CDR3 is TGTGCCAGCAGCCCGAACGGAGTCGAAACCAAAAACATTCAGTACTTC. As protein: CASSPNGVETKNIQYF.

V usage is TRBV7-9 and J usage is TRBJ1-1; no definite D call. Germline V lookup: CDR1 SEHNR, CDR2 FQNEAQ (reference sequence). The CDR3 runs 13 residues. V lost 1 base and J lost 1, with 4 bases in between. CDR3 loop: CASSLGQNTEAFF. Written as DNA, the CDR3 is TGTGCCAGCAGCTTAGGACAGAACACTGAAGCTTTCTTT.

The chain links TRBV7-9 to TRBJ2-5; TRBD1 matches at 7 bases. CDR1 is SEHNR and CDR2 is FQNEAQ in the germline V gene (reference sequence). The CDR3 is made up of 17 amino acids. V trimming: 4 bases; J trimming: 4 bases; junction bases outside the gene matches: 15. CDR3 sequence reads: CASSSLSTDRDRETQYF. CDR3 nucleotides: TGTGCCAGCAGCTCCCTCAGCACCGACAGGGATCGAGAGACCCAGTACTTC.

This clone has only one observation. The V and J genes are TRBV5-4 and TRBJ2-2; no reliable D call. Trimming cost V 4 bases and J 1 base, with 14 bases left between them. The CDR3 length is 16 residues. Germline CDR1 SGHNT, CDR2 YYREEE (reference sequence). The CDR3 protein is CASSERNFENTGELFF. DNA for the CDR3: TGTGCCAGCAGCGAACGAAACTTCGAGAACACCGGGGAGCTGTTTTTT.

The genes are TRBV6-5 and TRBJ1-1, with 11 bases matching TRBD1. The CDR3 is 14 amino acids. Per germline, CDR1 MNHEY and CDR2 SVGAGI. J lost 3 bases, V lost 6 bases, and 3 bases had no gene match. The CDR3 DNA reads as TGTGCCAGCAGGGGACAGGGGGGGGACACTGAAGCTTTCTTT. Its translation: CASRGQGGDTEAFF.